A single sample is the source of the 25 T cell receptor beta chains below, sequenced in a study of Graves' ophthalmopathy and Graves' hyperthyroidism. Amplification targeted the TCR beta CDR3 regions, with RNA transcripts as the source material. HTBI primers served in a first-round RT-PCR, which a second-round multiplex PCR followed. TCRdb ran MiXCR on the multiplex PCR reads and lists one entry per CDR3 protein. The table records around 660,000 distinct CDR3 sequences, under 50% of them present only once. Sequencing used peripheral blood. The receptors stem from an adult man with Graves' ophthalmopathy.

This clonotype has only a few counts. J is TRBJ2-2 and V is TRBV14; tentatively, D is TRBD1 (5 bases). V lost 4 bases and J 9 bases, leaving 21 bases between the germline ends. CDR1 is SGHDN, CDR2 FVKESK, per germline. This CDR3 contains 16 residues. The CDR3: CASSPRTDNGRRELFF. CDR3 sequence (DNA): TGTGCCAGCAGCCCAAGAACGGACAACGGTCGTAGGGAGCTGTTTTTT.

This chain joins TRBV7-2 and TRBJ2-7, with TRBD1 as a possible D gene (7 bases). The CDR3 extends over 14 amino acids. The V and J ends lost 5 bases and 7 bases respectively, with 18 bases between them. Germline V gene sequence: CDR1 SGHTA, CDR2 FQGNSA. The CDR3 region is CASSPGTVAGEQYF. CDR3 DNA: TGTGCCAGCAGCCCCGGGACAGTTGCGGGAGAGCAGTACTTC.

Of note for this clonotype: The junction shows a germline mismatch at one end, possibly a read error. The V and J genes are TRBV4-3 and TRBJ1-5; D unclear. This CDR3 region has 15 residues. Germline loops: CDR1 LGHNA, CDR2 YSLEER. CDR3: CASSQVFLGNQPRHF. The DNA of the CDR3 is TGCGCCAGCAGCCAAGTCTTTCTGGGGAATCAGCCCCGGCATTTT.

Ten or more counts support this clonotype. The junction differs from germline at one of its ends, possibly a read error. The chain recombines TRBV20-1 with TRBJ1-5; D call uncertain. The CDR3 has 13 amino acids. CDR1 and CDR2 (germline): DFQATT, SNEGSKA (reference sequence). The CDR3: CSGRDTPFGPQHF. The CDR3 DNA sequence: TGCAGTGGTAGAGACACCCCATTTGGGCCCCAGCATTTT.

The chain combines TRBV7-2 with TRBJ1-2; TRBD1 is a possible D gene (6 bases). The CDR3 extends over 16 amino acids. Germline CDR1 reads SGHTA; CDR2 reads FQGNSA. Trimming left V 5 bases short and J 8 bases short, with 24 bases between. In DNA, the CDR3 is TGTGCCAGCAGCGCCTACCTGGGGGGGGCCGTTGACGGCTACACCTTC. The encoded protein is CASSAYLGGAVDGYTF. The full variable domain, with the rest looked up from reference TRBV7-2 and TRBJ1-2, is GAGVSQSPSNKVTEKGKDVELRCDPISGHTALYWYRQSLGQGLEFLIYFQGNSAPDKSGLPSDRFSAERTGGSVSTLTIQRTQQEDSAVYLCASSAYLGGAVDGYTFGSGTRLTVV.

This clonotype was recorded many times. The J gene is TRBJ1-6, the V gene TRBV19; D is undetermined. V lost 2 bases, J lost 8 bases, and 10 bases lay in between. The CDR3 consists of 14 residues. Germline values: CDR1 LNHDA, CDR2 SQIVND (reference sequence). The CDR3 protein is CASSITASDSPLHF. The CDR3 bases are TGTGCCAGTAGTATAACAGCTTCGGATTCACCCCTCCACTTT.

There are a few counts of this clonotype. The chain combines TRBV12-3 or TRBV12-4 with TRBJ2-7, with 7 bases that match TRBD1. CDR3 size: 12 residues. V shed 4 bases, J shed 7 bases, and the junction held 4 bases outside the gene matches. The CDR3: CASSSQGQEQYF. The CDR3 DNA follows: TGTGCCAGCAGTTCCCAGGGACAGGAGCAGTACTTC.

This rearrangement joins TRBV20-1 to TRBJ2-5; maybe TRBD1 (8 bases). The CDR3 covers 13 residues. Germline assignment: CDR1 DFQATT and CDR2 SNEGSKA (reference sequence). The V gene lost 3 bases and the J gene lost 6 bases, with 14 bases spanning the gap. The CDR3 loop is CSARDREGKTQYF. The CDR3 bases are TGCAGTGCTAGGGACAGGGAGGGAAAGACCCAGTACTTC.

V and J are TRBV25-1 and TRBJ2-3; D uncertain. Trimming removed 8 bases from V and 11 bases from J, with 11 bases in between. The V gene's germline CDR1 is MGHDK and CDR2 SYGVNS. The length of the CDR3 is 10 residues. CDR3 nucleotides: TGTGCCAGCGAGGCGGATGAGCAGTATTTT. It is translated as CASEADEQYF. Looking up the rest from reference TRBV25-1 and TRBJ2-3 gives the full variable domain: EADIYQTPRYLVIGTGKKITLECSQTMGHDKMYWYQQDPGMELHLIHYSYGVNSTEKGDLSSESTVSRIRTEHFPLTLESARPSHTSQYLCASEADEQYFGPGTRLTVL.

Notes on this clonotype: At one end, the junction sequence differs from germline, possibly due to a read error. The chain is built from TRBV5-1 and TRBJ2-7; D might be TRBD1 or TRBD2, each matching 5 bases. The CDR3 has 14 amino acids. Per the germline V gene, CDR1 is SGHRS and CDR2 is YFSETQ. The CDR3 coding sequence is TGCGCCAGCAGCTTGGCTATGGGGACCTACGAGCAGTGCTTC. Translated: CASSLAMGTYEQCF.

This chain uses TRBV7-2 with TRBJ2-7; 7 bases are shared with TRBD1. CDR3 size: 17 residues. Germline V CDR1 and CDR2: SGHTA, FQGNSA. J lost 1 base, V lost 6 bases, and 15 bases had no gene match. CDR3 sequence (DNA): TGTGCCAGCAGTGAAGAGAGTCCCGGGACAGTTTCCTACGAGCAGTACTTC. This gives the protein CASSEESPGTVSYEQYF. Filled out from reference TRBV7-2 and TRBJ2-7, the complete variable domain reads GAGVSQSPSNKVTEKGKDVELRCDPISGHTALYWYRQSLGQGLEFLIYFQGNSAPDKSGLPSDRFSAERTGGSVSTLTIQRTQQEDSAVYLCASSEESPGTVSYEQYFGPGTRLTVT.

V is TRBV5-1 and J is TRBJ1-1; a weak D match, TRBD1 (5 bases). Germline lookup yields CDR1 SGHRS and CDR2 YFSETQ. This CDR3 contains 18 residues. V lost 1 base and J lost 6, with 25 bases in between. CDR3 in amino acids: CASSLRGPNIPTGSEAFF. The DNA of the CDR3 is TGCGCCAGCAGCTTGAGGGGACCAAATATACCGACCGGTTCTGAAGCTTTCTTT.

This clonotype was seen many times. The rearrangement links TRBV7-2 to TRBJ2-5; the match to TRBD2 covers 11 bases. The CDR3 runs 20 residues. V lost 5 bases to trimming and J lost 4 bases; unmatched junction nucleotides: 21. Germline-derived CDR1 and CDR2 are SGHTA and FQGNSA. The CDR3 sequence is CASSRLPSTSGKGEGETQYF. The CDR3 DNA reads TGTGCCAGCAGCCGATTACCTTCGACTAGCGGGAAAGGAGAAGGAGAGACCCAGTACTTC.

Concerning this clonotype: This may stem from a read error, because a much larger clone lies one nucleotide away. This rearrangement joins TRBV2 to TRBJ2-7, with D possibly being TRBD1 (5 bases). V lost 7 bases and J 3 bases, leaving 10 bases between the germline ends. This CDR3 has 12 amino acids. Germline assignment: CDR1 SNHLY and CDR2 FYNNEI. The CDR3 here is CASKKGYYEQYF. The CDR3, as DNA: TGTGCCAGCAAGAAGGGGTACTACGAGCAGTACTTC.

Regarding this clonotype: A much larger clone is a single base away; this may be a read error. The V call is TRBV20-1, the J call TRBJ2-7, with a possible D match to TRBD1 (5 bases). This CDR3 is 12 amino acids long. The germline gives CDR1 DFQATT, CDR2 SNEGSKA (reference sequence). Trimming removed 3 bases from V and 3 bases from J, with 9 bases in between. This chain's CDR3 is CSASTGFYEQYF. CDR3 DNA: TGCAGTGCTAGTACAGGTTTCTACGAGCAGTACTTC.

The CDR3, as DNA: TGTGCCAGCCGCCGGGGGGGAGTAGGTGGCAATCAGCCCCAGTACTTC. It encodes CASRRGGVGGNQPQYF. V usage is TRBV2 and J usage is TRBJ2-7; 8 bases map to TRBD2. Trimming cost V 8 bases and J 10 bases; bases outside gene matches: 22. Germline V gene data show CDR1 as SNHLY and CDR2 as FYNNEI. The CDR3 loop spans 16 amino acids.

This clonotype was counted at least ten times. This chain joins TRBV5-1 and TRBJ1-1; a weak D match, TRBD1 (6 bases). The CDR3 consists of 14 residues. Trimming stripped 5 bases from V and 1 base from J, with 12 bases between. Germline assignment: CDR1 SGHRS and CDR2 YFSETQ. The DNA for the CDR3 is TGCGCCAGCAGACGATCGACAGGGAACACTGAAGCTTTCTTT. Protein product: CASRRSTGNTEAFF.

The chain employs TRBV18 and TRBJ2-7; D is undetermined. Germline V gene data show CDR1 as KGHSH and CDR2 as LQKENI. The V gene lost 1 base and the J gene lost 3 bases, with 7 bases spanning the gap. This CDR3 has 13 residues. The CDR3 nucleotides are TGTGCCAGCTCACCACACCCAAACTACGAGCAGTACTTC. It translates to CASSPHPNYEQYF. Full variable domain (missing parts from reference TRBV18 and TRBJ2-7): NAGVMQNPRHLVRRRGQEARLRCSPMKGHSHVYWYRQLPEEGLKFMVYLQKENIIDESGMPKERFSAEFPKEGPSILRIQQVVRGDSAAYFCASSPHPNYEQYFGPGTRLTVT.

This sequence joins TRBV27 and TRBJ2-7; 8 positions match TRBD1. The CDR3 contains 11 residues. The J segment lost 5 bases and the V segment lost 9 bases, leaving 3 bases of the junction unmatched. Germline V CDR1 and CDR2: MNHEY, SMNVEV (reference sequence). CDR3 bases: TGTGCCAGTATCAGGGGGCACGAGCAGTACTTC. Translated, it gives CASIRGHEQYF.

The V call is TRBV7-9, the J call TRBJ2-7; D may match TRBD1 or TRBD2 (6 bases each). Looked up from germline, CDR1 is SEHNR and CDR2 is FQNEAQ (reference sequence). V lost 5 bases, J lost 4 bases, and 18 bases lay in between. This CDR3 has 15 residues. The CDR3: CASSPPEQGGYEQYF. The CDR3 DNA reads TGTGCCAGCAGCCCCCCGGAACAGGGAGGTTACGAGCAGTACTTC.

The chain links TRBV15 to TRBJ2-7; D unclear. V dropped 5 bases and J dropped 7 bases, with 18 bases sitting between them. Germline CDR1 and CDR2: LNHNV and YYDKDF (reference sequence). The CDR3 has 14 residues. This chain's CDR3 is CATSLLDRNNEQYF. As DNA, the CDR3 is TGTGCCACCAGCTTGTTGGACCGCAACAATGAGCAGTACTTC.

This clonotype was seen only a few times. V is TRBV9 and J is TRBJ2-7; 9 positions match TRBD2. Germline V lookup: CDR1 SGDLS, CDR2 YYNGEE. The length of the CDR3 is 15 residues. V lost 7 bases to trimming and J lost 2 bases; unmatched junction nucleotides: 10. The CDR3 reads CASSPGTSQAYEQYF. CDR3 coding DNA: TGTGCCAGCTCACCCGGGACTAGCCAGGCCTACGAGCAGTACTTC.

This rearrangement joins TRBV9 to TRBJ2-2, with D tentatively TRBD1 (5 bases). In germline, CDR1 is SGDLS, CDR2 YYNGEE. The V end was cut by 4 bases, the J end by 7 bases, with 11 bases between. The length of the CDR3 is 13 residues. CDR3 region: CASSLTQGGELFF. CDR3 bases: TGTGCCAGCAGCTTAACGCAGGGCGGGGAGCTGTTTTTT.

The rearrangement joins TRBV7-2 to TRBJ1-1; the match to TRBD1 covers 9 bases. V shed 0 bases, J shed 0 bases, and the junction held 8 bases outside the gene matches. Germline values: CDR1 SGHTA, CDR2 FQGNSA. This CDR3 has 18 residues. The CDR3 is CASSLAPGQGLLNTEAFF. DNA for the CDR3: TGTGCCAGCAGCTTAGCGCCGGGACAGGGCTTACTGAACACTGAAGCTTTCTTT.

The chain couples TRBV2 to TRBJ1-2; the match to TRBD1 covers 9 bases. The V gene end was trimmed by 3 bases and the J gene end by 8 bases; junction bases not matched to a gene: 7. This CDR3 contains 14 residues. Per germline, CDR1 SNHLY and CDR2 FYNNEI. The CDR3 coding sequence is TGTGCCAGCAGTGAGCAACAGGGGGCATTAGGCTACACCTTC. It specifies CASSEQQGALGYTF.